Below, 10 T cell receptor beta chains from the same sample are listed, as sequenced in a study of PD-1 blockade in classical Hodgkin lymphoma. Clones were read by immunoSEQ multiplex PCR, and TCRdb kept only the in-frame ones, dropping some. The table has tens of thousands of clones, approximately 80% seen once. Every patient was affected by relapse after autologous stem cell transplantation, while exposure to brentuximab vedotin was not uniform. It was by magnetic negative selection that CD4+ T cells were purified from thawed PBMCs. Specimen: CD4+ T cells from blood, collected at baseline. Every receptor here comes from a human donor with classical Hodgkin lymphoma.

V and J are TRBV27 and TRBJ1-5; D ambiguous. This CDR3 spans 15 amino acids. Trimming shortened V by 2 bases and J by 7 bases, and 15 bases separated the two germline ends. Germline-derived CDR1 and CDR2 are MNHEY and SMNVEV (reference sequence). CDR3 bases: TGTGCCAGCAGTTTAGTTGCAGGAAGAGGGCAGCCCCAGCATTTT. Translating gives CASSLVAGRGQPQHF.

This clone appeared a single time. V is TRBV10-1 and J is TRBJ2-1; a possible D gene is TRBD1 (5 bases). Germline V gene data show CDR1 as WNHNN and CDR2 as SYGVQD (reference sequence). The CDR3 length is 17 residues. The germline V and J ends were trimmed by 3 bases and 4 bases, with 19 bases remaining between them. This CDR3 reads CASSEKGQGFSYNEQFF. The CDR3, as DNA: TGCGCCAGCAGTGAAAAGGGGCAGGGTTTCTCATACAATGAGCAGTTCTTC.

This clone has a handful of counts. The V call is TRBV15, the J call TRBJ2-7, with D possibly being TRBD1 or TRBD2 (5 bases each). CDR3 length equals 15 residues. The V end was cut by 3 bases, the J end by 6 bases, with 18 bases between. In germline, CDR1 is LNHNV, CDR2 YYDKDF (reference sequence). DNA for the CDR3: TGTGCCACCAGCAGGCCGGGACCGGCATCGGGCGAGCAGTACTTC. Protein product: CATSRPGPASGEQYF.

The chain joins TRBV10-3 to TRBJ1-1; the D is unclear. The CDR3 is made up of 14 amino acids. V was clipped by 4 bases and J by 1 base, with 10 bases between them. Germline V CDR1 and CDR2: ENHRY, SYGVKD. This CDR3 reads CAISAANGNTEAFF. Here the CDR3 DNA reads TGTGCCATCAGTGCAGCCAACGGGAACACTGAAGCTTTCTTT.

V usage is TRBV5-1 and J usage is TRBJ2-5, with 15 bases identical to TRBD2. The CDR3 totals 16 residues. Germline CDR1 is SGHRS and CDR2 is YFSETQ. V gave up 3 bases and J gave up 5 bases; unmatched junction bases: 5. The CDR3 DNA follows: TGCGCCAGCAGCTCTGGACTAGCGGGGGGGCCTGAGACCCAGTACTTC. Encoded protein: CASSSGLAGGPETQYF.

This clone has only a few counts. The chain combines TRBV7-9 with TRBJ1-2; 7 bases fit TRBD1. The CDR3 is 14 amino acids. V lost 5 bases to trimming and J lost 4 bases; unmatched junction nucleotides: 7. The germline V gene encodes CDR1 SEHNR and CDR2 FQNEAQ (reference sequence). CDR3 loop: CASSARPGGYGYTF. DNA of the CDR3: TGTGCCAGCAGCGCCCGGCCAGGGGGCTATGGCTACACCTTC.

In DNA form, the CDR3 reads TGTGCCTGGAGTGGGCTATTTGGCAATCAGCCCCAGCATTTT. Its translation: CAWSGLFGNQPQHF. V usage is TRBV30 and J usage is TRBJ1-5, with no clear D. The CDR3 is 14 amino acids. Germline-derived CDR1 and CDR2 are GTSNPN and SVGIG (reference sequence). V was clipped by 1 base and J by 2 bases, with 9 bases between them.

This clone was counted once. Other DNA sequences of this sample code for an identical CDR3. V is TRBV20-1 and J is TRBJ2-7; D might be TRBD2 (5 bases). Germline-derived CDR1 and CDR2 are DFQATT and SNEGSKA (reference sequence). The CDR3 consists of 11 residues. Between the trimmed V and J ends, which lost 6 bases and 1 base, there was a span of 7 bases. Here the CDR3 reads CSAEDSYEQYF. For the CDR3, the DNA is TGCAGTGCGGAGGATTCCTACGAGCAGTACTTC.

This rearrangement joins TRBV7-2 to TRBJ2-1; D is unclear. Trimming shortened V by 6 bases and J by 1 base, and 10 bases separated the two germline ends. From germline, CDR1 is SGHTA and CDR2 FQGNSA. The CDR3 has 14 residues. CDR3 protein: CASRPVGSYNEQFF. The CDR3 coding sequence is TGTGCCAGCAGGCCGGTGGGATCCTACAATGAGCAGTTCTTC.

The chain's CDR3 is CASSIRVGTEAFF. The CDR3 DNA reads as TGTGCCAGTAGTATAAGAGTGGGGACTGAAGCTTTCTTT. The chain carries TRBV19 and TRBJ1-1; the D is unclear. In germline, CDR1 is LNHDA, CDR2 SQIVND (reference sequence). The CDR3 totals 13 residues. V was shortened by 2 bases and J by 5 bases, with 9 bases between the two germline ends. The full variable domain, its missing parts supplied by reference TRBV19 and TRBJ1-1, is DGGITQSPKYLFRKEGQNVTLSCEQNLNHDAMYWYRQDPGQGLRLIYYSQIVNDFQKGDIAEGYSVSREKKESFPLTVTSAQKNPTAFYLCASSIRVGTEAFFGQGTRLTVV.